The subject of this entry is one T cell receptor (beta chain). No antigen is known for it. These data come from a study of post-analysis software for immune sequencing data. With 6 bases removed from V and 3 bases from J, the gap between germline ends came to 14 bases. Germline values: CDR1 DFQATT, CDR2 SNEGSKA (reference sequence). The CDR3 totals 13 residues. Points from the study as a whole: Comparison of patients with controls showed 4 to 6 TRBV segments more frequent in patients, TRBV5-6, TRBV5-1 and TRBV20-1 among them. Strong same-batch co-clustering of samples appeared with F measure clustering. Significantly lower normalized Chao1 diversity was found in patients with multiple sclerosis relative to controls.

The library was made from cDNA and included unique molecular identifiers. TCRdb reprocessed the PCR reads via MiXCR and lists one record per CDR3 protein. Of 650,000 to 900,000 distinct CDR3 sequences in the sample, 35% to 55% are singletons; the top ten hold roughly 5%. This chain connects TRBV20-1 to TRBJ2-5; TRBD2 might be the D (6 bases). The TCR sequence derives from a girl aged 5-17 years with multiple sclerosis. The sequenced sample was blood. The CDR3 sequence is CSARRDSKETQYF. The CDR3 DNA reads as TGCAGTGCCAGACGGGACTCCAAAGAGACCCAGTACTTC.